This T cell receptor beta chain was found in a study of T-cell reconstitution after alpha-beta-depleted transplantation in children (dated by TCRdb to the mid-2010s). Regarding the research as a whole: T-cell immune reconstitution after TCRalphabeta/CD19-depleted allogeneic hematopoietic cell transplantation in children was quantitatively tracked in the study by means of TCR repertoire profiling.

Receptors were amplified or captured by PCR. TCRdb lists the instrument as Illumina HiSeq 2500. To normalize quantification of the TCRbeta repertoire, the TCR libraries were built with molecular barcoding that relied on unique molecular identifiers. Using fastp trimming at Q25 and MiXCR clonotype assembly, TCRdb reanalyzed the public sequencing data and kept in-frame beta chains. Under each unique CDR3 protein, matching rows form one entry showing the most common genes and DNA. For this sample the table gives around 380,000 distinct CDR3 sequences, of which around 9.9% were detected only once. About 5% of the sample comes from the top ten. This clonotype has a count of ten or more. Its cognate antigen has yet to be identified. No quality values exist for individual bases; no much larger clone is one base distant. This TCR was sampled from a human donor who donated a stem cell graft to a child with acute myeloid leukemia. This specimen was PBMCs from the stem cell graft donor, taken from the stem cell graft.

DNA sequence: TGCGCCAGCACCCTACTAGCGGGGGCTTCCGGTACGCAGTATTTT. The encoded protein is CASTLLAGASGTQYF. Recombination connected TRBV5-1 to TRBJ2-3, with 11 bases matching TRBD2. Reading from cysteine to phenylalanine, the CDR3 counts 15 amino acids. Only CDR3 DNA remains: 45 bases, in frame from the first base. After removal of 6 bases from V and 8 bases from J, the junction retains 11 bases not matched to a gene. The germline V gene encodes CDR1 SGHRS and CDR2 YFSETQ.